One T cell receptor beta chain is described in this entry. Other DNA sequences in the sample encode the same CDR3. The CDR3 runs to 15 residues. V dropped 1 base and J dropped 4 bases, with 13 bases sitting between them. Germline CDR1 MDHEN, CDR2 SYDVKM. The table came from immunoSEQ multiplex PCR; TCRdb's copy has only in-frame clones and leaves some out. The table has hundreds of thousands of clones, approximately 89% seen once. This specimen comes from a study of shared T cell receptors in the human thymus. These data also formed part of another study, on human thymus T cells. That source notes: Having surgery to correct congenital heart defects, healthy Finnish infants acted as the donors.

The chain uses TRBV28 and TRBJ1-1; tentatively, D is TRBD1 (5 bases). The specimen was thymocytes. The origin of this receptor is a boy less than two years old with a congenital heart defect. The CDR3 nucleotides read TGTGCCAGCAGTTTATCCCCCCCCAGGGCCACTGAAGCTTTCTTT. Translation gives CASSLSPPRATEAFF.